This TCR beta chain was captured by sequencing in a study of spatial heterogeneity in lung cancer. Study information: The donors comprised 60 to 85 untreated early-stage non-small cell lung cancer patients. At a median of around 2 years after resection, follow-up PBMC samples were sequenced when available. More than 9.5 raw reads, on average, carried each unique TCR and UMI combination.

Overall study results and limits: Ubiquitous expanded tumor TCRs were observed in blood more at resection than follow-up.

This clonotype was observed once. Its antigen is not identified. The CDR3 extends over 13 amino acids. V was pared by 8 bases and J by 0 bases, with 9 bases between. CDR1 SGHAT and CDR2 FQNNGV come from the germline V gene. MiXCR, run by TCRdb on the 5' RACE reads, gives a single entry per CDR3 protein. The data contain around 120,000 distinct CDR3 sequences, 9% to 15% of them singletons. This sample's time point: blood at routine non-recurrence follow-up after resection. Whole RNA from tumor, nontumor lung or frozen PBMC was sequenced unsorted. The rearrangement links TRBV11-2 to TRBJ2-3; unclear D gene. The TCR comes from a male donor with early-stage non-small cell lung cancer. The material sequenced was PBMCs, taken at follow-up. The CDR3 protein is CASGYFSTDTQYF. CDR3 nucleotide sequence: TGTGCCAGCGGCTACTTTAGCACAGATACGCAGTATTTT.